This T cell receptor beta chain is drawn from a study of CD8+CD57+ T cells in acquired aplastic anemia (dated by TCRdb to about 2018). Notes on the research overall: A mean of approximately 3 ug of DNA, ranging from roughly 0.2 to 30 ug, was extracted from sorted CD4+ and CD8+ cells. An average of approximately 10 million reads for CD4+ cells and 11.0 million reads for CD8+ cells was obtained from healthy donor samples.

On the study overall, not on this receptor specifically: CD8+ Simpson's diversity did not differ significantly between patients and healthy controls (P=0.060). Although around 30 CD8+ CDR3 sequences were shared by patients and controls, these sequences appeared highly expressed in patients and within the immunodominant clones of patients.

Genomic DNA was used as template for profiling of TCR beta VDJ combinations and CDR3 sequences. An Illumina HiSeq 2000 was used for TCR repertoire sequencing. As for how the authors treated the data: TRBV/TRBJ rearrangement plots, CDR3 size and DJ length profiles, and Simpson's diversity index were used to assess repertoires. Whichever DNA sequence was most abundant in the deep sequencing data was defined as the immunodominant clone. CDR3 amino acid sequences were checked for sharing across subjects and were also compared against the VDJdb database and published repertoires. Starting from the raw public reads, TCRdb applied fastp trimming at Q25, assembled clones with MiXCR and retained in-frame beta chains. Identical CDR3 protein sequences are pooled into one entry, listed with their most common genes and DNA. Clone size and V and J calls follow TCRdb, not the original study. The sample data list some 150,000 distinct CDR3 sequences, and approximately 41% of these were observed just once. The top ten clonotypes cover almost 8.5% of the sample.

As to this clonotype: Its antigen has not been determined. There are no base qualities to consult, and no much larger clone falls within one base.

In this study, sorted CD4+ and CD8+ T cells from the blood of healthy subjects and of severe aplastic anemia patients had their TCR repertoires deep-sequenced. Ficoll-Paque density gradient centrifugation was used to isolate peripheral blood mononuclear cells. Before DNA extraction, CD4+ and CD8+ T cells were sorted by FACS or by magnetic beads. As encoded in the germline V gene, CDR1 is SGHTA while CDR2 is FQGNSA. The junction carries 13 bases between V and J, which are trimmed by 2 bases and 6 bases respectively. CDR3 length: 15 amino acids, cysteine to phenylalanine. Only the CDR3 DNA stays, 45 bases, in frame from base 1.

The clonotype was recovered from a human donor in good health, serving as a control. The source material was sorted CD4+, CD8+, or CD8+CD57+ T cells (not recorded which) from PBMCs. The chain was built from TRBV7-2 and TRBJ1-4; TRBD1 is perhaps the D gene, given 5 matching bases. The bases are TGTGCCAGCAGCTTATGGGGGGTCCGGGATGAAAAACTGTTTTTT. This sequence encodes CASSLWGVRDEKLFF.